The TCR beta chain under discussion was sequenced for a study of OX40 agonist ivuxolimab in advanced cancers. Study as a whole: Dose-escalation cases comprised hepatocellular carcinoma, melanoma, renal cell or head and neck cancer. The eligibility criteria allowed prior anti-PD-1, anti-PD-L1 or anti-CTLA-4 therapy, and roughly 39% had some. The study, taken as a whole, reports: Both CD4+ and CD8+ T cell populations in blood had undergone clonal expansion by week 6 at 0.1 to 3.0 mg/kg.

In the case of this clone: The antigen remains undetermined.

Sequencing used immunoSEQ multiplex PCR; TCRdb keeps in-frame clones, though not all of them. The table records 28,000 or so clones, roughly 79% of them present only once. This clonotype was sampled from an adult with an advanced solid tumor such as melanoma, head and neck, liver or kidney cancer. The sequencing here drew on CD4+ or CD8+ T cells sorted from blood, taken in a trial of the OX40 agonist ivuxolimab.

CDR3 sequence reads: CASSFQFYEQYF. CDR3 DNA: TGTGCCAGCAGCTTTCAGTTTTACGAGCAGTACTTC. This rearrangement joins TRBV5-8 to TRBJ2-7; D remains ambiguous. Germline V gene sequence: CDR1 SGHTS, CDR2 YDEGEE. The ends were cut back, 2 bases at V and 4 bases at J, with 7 bases in the middle. This CDR3 region has 12 residues.